The 14 T cell receptor beta chains reported below all come from one sample, sequenced in a study of T cell responses to AZD1222 COVID-19 vaccine. Using immunoSEQ multiplex PCR, the repertoire was profiled, and TCRdb retains in-frame clones only, with some absent. This sample has about 150,000 clones; approximately 90% occur once, and the top ten carry roughly 3.5%. Source: peripheral blood, taken on day 0 of MenACWY control vaccination. The origin of the receptors is an adult in good health.

V is TRBV28 and J is TRBJ2-5, with 8 nucleotides matching TRBD1. V was pared by 8 bases and J by 7 bases, with 18 bases of the junction left unmatched. This CDR3 has 16 residues. CDR1 is MDHEN and CDR2 is SYDVKM in the germline V gene. CDR3 DNA: TGTGCCAGCGGGCGGACCGGACAGGGCTCCGGTAGGACCCAGTACTTC. It translates to CASGRTGQGSGRTQYF.

J is TRBJ2-7 and V is TRBV18, with 9 bases aligning to TRBD1. Germline V gene lookup returns CDR1 KGHSH and CDR2 LQKENI. The CDR3 contains 17 residues. V trimming: 3 bases; J trimming: 3 bases; junction bases outside the gene matches: 12. As DNA, the CDR3 is TGTGCCAGCTCACCGAGCGTTTGGGGGACAGGGTTCTACGAGCAGTACTTC. Residues: CASSPSVWGTGFYEQYF. Together with reference TRBV18 and TRBJ2-7, the CDR3 gives the full variable domain: NAGVMQNPRHLVRRRGQEARLRCSPMKGHSHVYWYRQLPEEGLKFMVYLQKENIIDESGMPKERFSAEFPKEGPSILRIQQVVRGDSAAYFCASSPSVWGTGFYEQYFGPGTRLTVT.

V usage is TRBV11-3 and J usage is TRBJ1-4; the D gene is possibly TRBD1 (5 bases). CDR3 size: 15 residues. Germline loops: CDR1 SGHNT, CDR2 YENEEA. The ends were cut back, 1 base at V and 4 bases at J, with 10 bases in the middle. Written as DNA, the CDR3 is TGTGCCAGCAGCTTAGCGGCAGGGAGTAATGAAAAACTGTTTTTT. The encoded protein is CASSLAAGSNEKLFF.

The chain links TRBV6-5 to TRBJ1-1, with TRBD1 as a possible D gene (5 bases). Germline lookup yields CDR1 MNHEY and CDR2 SVGAGI. The CDR3 covers 15 residues. Trimming took off 2 bases at V and 5 bases at J, with 15 bases between the two ends. CDR3 loop: CASSYGRGGRTEAFF. The CDR3 region has the DNA TGTGCCAGCAGTTACGGCCGGGGCGGGAGGACTGAAGCTTTCTTT.

The V gene is TRBV10-3, the J gene TRBJ2-7; perhaps TRBD2 as D (6 bases). This CDR3 region has 16 residues. The germline V and J ends were trimmed by 5 bases and 4 bases, with 21 bases remaining between them. Germline loops: CDR1 ENHRY, CDR2 SYGVKD. The CDR3 bases are TGTGCCATCAGTAATAACCGGGAGAGGACCCTTTACGAGCAGTACTTC. Protein product: CAISNNRERTLYEQYF.

In its sample, this clone was seen a few times. This chain links TRBV18 with TRBJ2-2, with TRBD1 identical over 7 bases. V was pared by 3 bases and J by 4 bases, with 11 bases of the junction left unmatched. CDR1 and CDR2 (germline): KGHSH, LQKENI. This CDR3 spans 17 amino acids. In nucleotides, the CDR3 is TGTGCCAGCTCACCCAGACCGACAGGGCGAGGCACCGGGGAGCTGTTTTTT. Translated, it gives CASSPRPTGRGTGELFF. The variable domain in full, with the rest retrieved from reference TRBV18 and TRBJ2-2, is NAGVMQNPRHLVRRRGQEARLRCSPMKGHSHVYWYRQLPEEGLKFMVYLQKENIIDESGMPKERFSAEFPKEGPSILRIQQVVRGDSAAYFCASSPRPTGRGTGELFFGEGSRLTVL.

This chain joins TRBV19 and TRBJ1-2; D is perhaps TRBD1 (5 bases). Looked up from germline, CDR1 is LNHDA and CDR2 is SQIVND (reference sequence). The CDR3 is made up of 15 amino acids. V lost 6 bases to trimming and J lost 4 bases, with 18 bases between them. The CDR3 protein is CASSPLKGRGYGYTF. DNA of the CDR3: TGTGCCAGTAGCCCTTTAAAGGGAAGGGGCTATGGCTACACCTTC.

The chain recombines TRBV9 with TRBJ1-1, with unresolved D. From germline, CDR1 is SGDLS and CDR2 YYNGEE. This CDR3 comprises 14 residues. V lost 0 bases and J 1 base, leaving 7 bases between the germline ends. The CDR3 DNA reads TGTGCCAGCAGCGTAGATCCCTGGAACACTGAAGCTTTCTTT. It codes for CASSVDPWNTEAFF. Full variable domain (outside the CDR3, taken from reference TRBV9 and TRBJ1-1): DSGVTQTPKHLITATGQRVTLRCSPRSGDLSVYWYQQSLDQGLQFLIQYYNGEERAKGNILERFSAQQFPDLHSELNLSSLELGDSALYFCASSVDPWNTEAFFGQGTRLTVV.

The chain joins TRBV18 to TRBJ2-7, with 7 bases identical to TRBD1. Germline V gene data show CDR1 as KGHSH and CDR2 as LQKENI. The CDR3 sequence is 15 residues long. V was clipped by 0 bases and J by 4 bases; unmatched bases: 6. CDR3 DNA sequence: TGTGCCAGCTCACCACCGAGACAGGGCAGGTACGAGCAGTACTTC. Protein sequence: CASSPPRQGRYEQYF.

This clone came up once. The chain has TRBV9 and TRBJ1-1, with unresolved D. The V gene lost 4 bases and the J gene lost 0 bases, with 10 bases spanning the gap. CDR1 is SGDLS, CDR2 YYNGEE, per germline. The CDR3 loop spans 14 amino acids. The CDR3 is CASSLHEMNTEAFF. The DNA for the CDR3 is TGTGCCAGCAGCCTCCACGAGATGAACACTGAAGCTTTCTTT. The complete variable domain, with remaining parts taken from reference TRBV9 and TRBJ1-1, reads DSGVTQTPKHLITATGQRVTLRCSPRSGDLSVYWYQQSLDQGLQFLIQYYNGEERAKGNILERFSAQQFPDLHSELNLSSLELGDSALYFCASSLHEMNTEAFFGQGTRLTVV.

V is TRBV4-1 and J is TRBJ2-7; D not certain. Germline V lookup: CDR1 MGHRA, CDR2 YSYEKL. V lost 4 bases and J 0 bases, leaving 10 bases between the germline ends. This CDR3 is built from 14 residues. CDR3 nucleotide sequence: TGCGCCAGCAGCCCCGAGCACAACTCCTACGAGCAGTACTTC. Its protein is CASSPEHNSYEQYF.

CDR3 sequence (DNA): TGTGCCAGCAGCTTTTCTAGCGGGAGAGTCTACGAGCAGTACTTC. This sequence encodes CASSFSSGRVYEQYF. This sequence joins TRBV11-3 and TRBJ2-7; 10 bases are a match to TRBD2. CDR1 and CDR2 (germline): SGHNT, YENEEA. The CDR3 runs 15 residues. With V trimmed by 3 bases and J by 3 bases, 5 bases remained unmatched.

This sequence joins TRBV19 and TRBJ1-5; unclear D gene. The CDR3 runs 14 residues. Trimming removed 4 bases from V and 7 bases from J, with 14 bases in between. From germline, CDR1 is LNHDA and CDR2 SQIVND (reference sequence). This CDR3 reads CASSTDISRQPQHF. CDR3 bases: TGTGCCAGTAGTACCGACATATCGAGGCAGCCCCAGCATTTT. The whole variable domain, remainder taken from reference TRBV19 and TRBJ1-5, is DGGITQSPKYLFRKEGQNVTLSCEQNLNHDAMYWYRQDPGQGLRLIYYSQIVNDFQKGDIAEGYSVSREKKESFPLTVTSAQKNPTAFYLCASSTDISRQPQHFGDGTRLSIL.

The rearrangement joins TRBV29-1 to TRBJ1-1; 8 positions agree with TRBD1. The CDR3 length is 15 residues. In germline, CDR1 is SQVTM, CDR2 ANQGSEA. With V trimmed by 5 bases and J by 1 base, 9 bases remained unmatched. The CDR3 DNA is TGCAGCGTTCTAGGGACAGGTGATTCGAACACTGAAGCTTTCTTT. It specifies CSVLGTGDSNTEAFF.